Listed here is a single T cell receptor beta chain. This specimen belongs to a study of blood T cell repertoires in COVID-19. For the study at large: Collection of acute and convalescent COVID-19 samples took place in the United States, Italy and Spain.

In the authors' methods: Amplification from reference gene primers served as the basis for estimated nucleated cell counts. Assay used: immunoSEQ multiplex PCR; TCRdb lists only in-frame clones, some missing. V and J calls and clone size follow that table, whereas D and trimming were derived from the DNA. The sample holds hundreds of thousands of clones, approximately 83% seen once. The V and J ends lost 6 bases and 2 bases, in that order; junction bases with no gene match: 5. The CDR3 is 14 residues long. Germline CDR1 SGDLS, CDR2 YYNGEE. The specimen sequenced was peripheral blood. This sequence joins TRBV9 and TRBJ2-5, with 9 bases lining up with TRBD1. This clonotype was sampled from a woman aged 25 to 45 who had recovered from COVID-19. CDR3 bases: TGTGCCAGCACCCTAGGGACAGGGCAAGAGACCCAGTACTTC. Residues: CASTLGTGQETQYF.